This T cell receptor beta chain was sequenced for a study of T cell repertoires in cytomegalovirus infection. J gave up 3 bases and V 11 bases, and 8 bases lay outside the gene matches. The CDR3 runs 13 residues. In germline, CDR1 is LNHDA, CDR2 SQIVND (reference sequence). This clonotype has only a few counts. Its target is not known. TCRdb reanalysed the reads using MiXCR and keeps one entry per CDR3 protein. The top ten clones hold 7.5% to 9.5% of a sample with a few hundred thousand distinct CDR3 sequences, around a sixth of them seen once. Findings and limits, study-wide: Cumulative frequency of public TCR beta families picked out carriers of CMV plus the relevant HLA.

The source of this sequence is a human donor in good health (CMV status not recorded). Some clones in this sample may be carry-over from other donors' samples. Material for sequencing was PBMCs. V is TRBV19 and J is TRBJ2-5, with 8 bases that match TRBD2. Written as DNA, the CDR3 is TGTGCCCCGCGGCGGGGGGTGAAAGAGACCCAGTACTTC. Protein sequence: CAPRRGVKETQYF.